The clone carrying this TCR beta chain appeared a single time. This sample is part of a study of blood T cell repertoires in COVID-19. Across the study: The United States, Italy and Spain supplied acute and convalescent COVID-19 samples.

The repertoire was sequenced with immunoSEQ multiplex PCR; TCRdb's copy has only in-frame clones and lacks some. This sample yields more than 150,000 clones, of which 80% to 90% are seen a single time; about 0.96% belongs to the top ten. The CDR3 sequence is 14 residues long. Germline V CDR1 and CDR2: SNHLY, FYNNEI. V was trimmed by 1 base and J by 7 bases, leaving 11 bases between them. This TCR was sampled from a woman aged 18 to 35 who had recovered from COVID-19. V gene TRBV2 combines with J gene TRBJ1-5; D ambiguous. The specimen sequenced was peripheral blood. For the CDR3, the DNA is TGTGCCAGCAGTGAAGGCACGGCGGGCCAGCCCCAGCATTTT. This codes for CASSEGTAGQPQHF.